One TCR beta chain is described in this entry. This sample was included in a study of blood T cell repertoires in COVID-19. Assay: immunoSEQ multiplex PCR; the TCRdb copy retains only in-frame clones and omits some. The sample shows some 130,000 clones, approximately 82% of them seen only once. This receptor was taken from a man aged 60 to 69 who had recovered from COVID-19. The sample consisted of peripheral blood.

CDR3 in amino acids: CSGAETSGYEQYF. DNA of the CDR3: TGCAGTGGCGCGGAGACTAGCGGTTACGAGCAGTACTTC. The chain has TRBV29-1 and TRBJ2-7, with 9 positions matching TRBD2. Per germline, CDR1 SQVTM and CDR2 ANQGSEA. The CDR3 is made up of 13 amino acids.